The 22 T cell receptor beta chains given below trace back to one sample, sequenced in a study of cytomegalovirus exposure and HLA in healthy donors. A multiplex PCR was run with 60 Vbeta primers and 13 Jbeta primers. Libraries were prepared by immunoSEQ multiplex PCR; TCRdb keeps only in-frame clonotypes and omits some of them. The sample contains tens of thousands of clones, more than 75% of which appear only once. Sequenced sample: PBMCs. The receptor set was obtained from a man between 18 and 35 years old in good health and CMV-seronegative.

The rearrangement links TRBV5-1 to TRBJ2-3; D not certain. The CDR3 consists of 14 residues. Germline CDR1 reads SGHRS; CDR2 reads YFSETQ. Trimming took off 6 bases at V and 4 bases at J, with 15 bases between the two ends. Here the CDR3 reads CASKYIDSSDTQYF. The CDR3 bases are TGCGCCAGCAAATACATCGATAGCTCAGATACGCAGTATTTT.

V gene TRBV9 combines with J gene TRBJ2-2; weak D call: TRBD2 (5 bases). Trimming pared 0 bases from V and 6 bases from J, leaving 12 bases between. The germline CDR1 and CDR2 sequences are SGDLS and YYNGEE. This CDR3 is 15 amino acids long. CDR3 nucleotides: TGTGCCAGCAGCGTAGGGGCTAGCAAGGCCGGGGAGCTGTTTTTT. It translates to CASSVGASKAGELFF.

This clone was recorded only once. This rearrangement joins TRBV7-2 to TRBJ1-5, with TRBD1 matching over 8 bases. This CDR3 contains 17 residues. Germline V CDR1 and CDR2: SGHTA, FQGNSA. J gave up 4 bases and V 5 bases, and 13 bases lay outside the gene matches. CDR3 region: CASSPRTDREINQPQHF. As DNA, the CDR3 is TGTGCCAGCAGCCCCAGAACGGACAGGGAGATAAATCAGCCCCAGCATTTT.

This chain links TRBV5-4 with TRBJ1-4, with TRBD1 identical over 8 bases. J was trimmed by 8 bases and V by 4 bases; bases with no gene match: 13. The germline V gene encodes CDR1 SGHNT and CDR2 YYREEE (reference sequence). The length of the CDR3 is 16 residues. In nucleotides, the CDR3 is TGTGCCAGCAGCGCCGGAGGTGGACAGGGAGGGGAAAAACTGTTTTTT. Translated, it gives CASSAGGGQGGEKLFF.

J is TRBJ2-5 and V is TRBV30; 7 positions agree with TRBD2. CDR3 size: 11 residues. Unmatched junction bases numbered 7, after V lost 4 bases and J lost 11 bases. Germline CDR1 GTSNPN, CDR2 SVGIG (reference sequence). CDR3 DNA sequence: TGTGCCTGGAACACGGGAGGAGGGCAGTACTTC. As protein: CAWNTGGGQYF.

The chain recombines TRBV5-1 with TRBJ1-3; 10 bases map to TRBD1. The CDR3 totals 16 residues. V shed 4 bases, J shed 2 bases, and the junction held 6 bases outside the gene matches. The germline V gene encodes CDR1 SGHRS and CDR2 YFSETQ. The CDR3 DNA sequence: TGCGCCAGCAGCCCGGGAGGGACAGGGGCTGGAAACACCATATATTTT. It yields the protein CASSPGGTGAGNTIYF.

The chain is built from TRBV5-6 and TRBJ1-4; D is uncertain. Trimming left V 0 bases short and J 8 bases short, with 11 bases between. This CDR3 has 14 residues. CDR1 and CDR2 from the germline V gene are SGHDT and YYEEEE. The chain's CDR3 is CASSLAGVREKLFF. The CDR3 DNA sequence: TGTGCCAGCAGCTTGGCCGGAGTGCGGGAAAAACTGTTTTTT.

The chain combines TRBV18 with TRBJ2-3; 7 bases are a match to TRBD1. The V gene end was trimmed by 3 bases and the J gene end by 2 bases; junction bases not matched to a gene: 5. Per germline, CDR1 KGHSH and CDR2 LQKENI. This CDR3 spans 15 amino acids. The CDR3 reads CASSPDRTITDTQYF. The CDR3 DNA is TGTGCCAGCTCACCGGACAGGACGATCACAGATACGCAGTATTTT.

The CDR3 region has the DNA TGTGCCAGCAAGGGCGGGGGCCAAGAGACCCAGTACTTC. This translates into CASKGGGQETQYF. The rearrangement uses TRBV2 and TRBJ2-5; TRBD2 agrees at 7 bases. The ends lost 7 bases at V and 1 base at J; junction bases unmatched: 3. This CDR3 has 13 amino acids. From germline, CDR1 is SNHLY and CDR2 FYNNEI.

This CDR3 is CATKTGWDSPLHF. The CDR3 DNA follows: TGTGCCACCAAGACAGGGTGGGATTCACCCCTCCACTTT. The chain is built from TRBV6-1 and TRBJ1-6, with 7 positions matching TRBD1. The CDR3 runs to 13 residues. J lost 8 bases, V lost 10 bases, and 8 bases had no gene match. Germline V gene lookup returns CDR1 MNHNS and CDR2 SASEGT.

This clone was counted a single time. This rearrangement joins TRBV4-1 to TRBJ2-7; 7 bases are a match to TRBD1. J was trimmed by 4 bases and V by 4 bases; bases with no gene match: 7. This CDR3 has 14 amino acids. Germline loops: CDR1 MGHRA, CDR2 YSYEKL. CDR3: CASSLGQVGYEQYF. The CDR3 DNA reads as TGCGCCAGCAGCCTAGGACAGGTCGGGTACGAGCAGTACTTC.

The J gene is TRBJ1-6, the V gene TRBV28, with 7 bases fitting TRBD1. The ends lost 6 bases at V and 1 base at J; junction bases unmatched: 6. This CDR3 has 16 amino acids. Germline V gene data show CDR1 as MDHEN and CDR2 as SYDVKM. CDR3 nucleotide sequence: TGTGCCAGCAGATCACAGGGGAATTCCTATAATTCACCCCTCCACTTT. Amino acids: CASRSQGNSYNSPLHF.

The V call is TRBV5-6, the J call TRBJ1-2; perhaps TRBD1 as D (6 bases). V lost 4 bases to trimming and J lost 2 bases, with 9 bases between them. Germline CDR1 SGHDT, CDR2 YYEEEE. This CDR3 has 13 amino acids. The CDR3 region is CASSPGQNYGYTF. In DNA, the CDR3 is TGTGCCAGCAGCCCCGGACAGAACTATGGCTACACCTTC.

The rearrangement links TRBV2 to TRBJ1-2; 8 positions match TRBD1. CDR1 and CDR2 from the germline V gene are SNHLY and FYNNEI. The CDR3 runs 14 residues. After removal of 6 bases from V and 4 bases from J, the junction contained 7 bases not matched to a gene. As DNA, the CDR3 is TGTGCCAGCAGAATTCAGGGGGCCAGCTATGGCTACACCTTC. Its translation is CASRIQGASYGYTF.

The gene calls are TRBV7-8 and TRBJ2-7; maybe TRBD1 (5 bases). V dropped 6 bases and J dropped 4 bases, with 13 bases sitting between them. The CDR3 is 13 residues long. Germline CDR1 and CDR2: SGHVS and FQNEAQ. The CDR3 DNA follows: TGTGCCAGCAGTGAAGCCAGGGCATACGAGCAGTACGTC. Protein: CASSEARAYEQYV.

The chain links TRBV19 to TRBJ1-6, with D tentatively TRBD1 (6 bases). The germline V and J ends were trimmed by 6 bases and 0 bases, with 12 bases remaining between them. This CDR3 spans 16 amino acids. From germline, CDR1 is LNHDA and CDR2 SQIVND (reference sequence). This CDR3 is CASRTTGGSYNSPLHF. The CDR3 DNA reads TGTGCCAGTAGAACGACAGGCGGCTCCTATAATTCACCCCTCCACTTT.

Note on this clone: One end of the junction does not line up with germline, which may come from a read error. The chain is built from TRBV2 and TRBJ2-6; possibly TRBD1 for D (5 bases). CDR3 length: 16 amino acids. Germline V CDR1 and CDR2: SNHLY, FYNNEI. CDR3 sequence: CAGRSTVTSGANVLTF. For the CDR3, the DNA is TGTGCCGGCAGATCGACAGTGACCTCTGGGGCCAACGTCCTGACTTTC.

The chain carries TRBV29-1 and TRBJ1-1; perhaps TRBD1 as D (6 bases). V lost 7 bases, J lost 6 bases, and 21 bases lay in between. The length of the CDR3 is 14 residues. Germline V gene data show CDR1 as SQVTM and CDR2 as ANQGSEA. CDR3: CSGLSGTSVSEAFF. The CDR3 region has the DNA TGCAGCGGCTTGTCCGGGACAAGTGTCTCTGAAGCTTTCTTT. Drawing the rest from reference TRBV29-1 and TRBJ1-1, the complete variable domain is SAVISQKPSRDICQRGTSLTIQCQVDSQVTMMFWYRQQPGQSLTLIATANQGSEATYESGFVIDKFPISRPNLTFSTLTVSNMSPEDSSIYLCSGLSGTSVSEAFFGQGTRLTVV.

This sequence joins TRBV27 and TRBJ1-5, with D unresolved. CDR1 and CDR2 (germline): MNHEY, SMNVEV (reference sequence). V lost 2 bases to trimming and J lost 9 bases, with 11 bases between them. The CDR3 has 13 amino acids. DNA for the CDR3: TGTGCCAGCAGTTTAGGAGAGGGCTCGCCCCAGCATTTT. Translation: CASSLGEGSPQHF.

The CDR3 spells CASSPAGGPSTDTQYF. As DNA, the CDR3 is TGTGCCAGCAGCCCCGCGGGGGGGCCTAGCACAGATACGCAGTATTTT. The chain links TRBV4-2 to TRBJ2-3, with TRBD2 matching 9 bases. Trimming at V came to 4 bases and at J to 0 bases, leaving 5 bases not matched to a gene. The CDR3 covers 16 residues. The germline V gene has CDR1 LGHNA and CDR2 YNFKEQ.

This chain uses TRBV6-6 with TRBJ1-2, with TRBD1 matching over 11 bases. With 6 bases clipped from V and 8 bases from J, the junction kept 5 bases outside the gene matches. Germline loops: CDR1 MNHNY, CDR2 SVGAGI (reference sequence). The CDR3 has 13 amino acids. The CDR3 protein is CASSQGQGEGYTF. The CDR3 DNA is TGTGCCAGCAGCCAGGGACAGGGGGAAGGCTACACCTTC.

About this clone itself: An end of the junction differs from the germline gene, which may be a read error. The chain joins TRBV30 to TRBJ2-7; 7 nucleotides align to TRBD1. Germline loops: CDR1 GTSNPN, CDR2 SVGIG (reference sequence). This CDR3 spans 13 amino acids. The CDR3 region is CARSVGTAYEQYF. CDR3 DNA: TGTGCCCGGAGTGTAGGGACAGCCTACGAGCAGTACTTC.